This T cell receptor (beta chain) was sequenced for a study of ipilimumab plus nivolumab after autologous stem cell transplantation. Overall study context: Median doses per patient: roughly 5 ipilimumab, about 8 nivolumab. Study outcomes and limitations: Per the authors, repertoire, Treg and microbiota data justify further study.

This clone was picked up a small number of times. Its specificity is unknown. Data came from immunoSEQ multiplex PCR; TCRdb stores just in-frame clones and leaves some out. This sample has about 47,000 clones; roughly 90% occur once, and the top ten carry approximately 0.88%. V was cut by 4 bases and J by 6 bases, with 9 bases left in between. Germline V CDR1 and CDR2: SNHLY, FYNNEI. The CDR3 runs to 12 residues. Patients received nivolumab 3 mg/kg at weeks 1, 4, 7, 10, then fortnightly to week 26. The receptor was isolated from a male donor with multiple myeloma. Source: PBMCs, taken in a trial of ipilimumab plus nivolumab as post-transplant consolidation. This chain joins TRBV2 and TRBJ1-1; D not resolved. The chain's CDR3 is CASSADAAEAFF. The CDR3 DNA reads TGTGCCAGCAGTGCCGACGCCGCTGAAGCTTTCTTT.